Listed below are T cell receptor beta chains from one sample, sequenced in a study of cytomegalovirus exposure and HLA in healthy donors. Profiled with immunoSEQ multiplex PCR; TCRdb holds only in-frame clones, not every one. This repertoire shows under 200,000 clones, 87% found once; its top ten account for 0.8% to 1%. Sequencing input: PBMCs. These receptors were obtained from a woman aged 25 to 39 in good health and CMV-seronegative. Both conserved end residues are part of each CDR3. Fields, in order: D gene, J gene, V gene, clone size, CDR3 protein, CDR3 DNA. The D gene is left open where the match is weak. The size entry is marked missing in some rows and otherwise reads once, few, many or a size class.

>.|TRBJ1-1|TRBV7-9|.
CASSLARMGGKNTEAFF
TGTGCCAGCAGCTTAGCGAGGATGGGGGGGAAGAACACTGAAGCTTTCTTT
>TRBD1|TRBJ2-4|TRBV6-1|.
CASNRDRDIQYF
TGTGCCAGCAATAGGGACAGGGACATTCAGTACTTC
>TRBD1|TRBJ1-1|TRBV6-4|few
CASSDSAGGATEAFF
TGTGCCAGCAGTGACTCAGCAGGGGGCGCGACTGAAGCTTTCTTT
>TRBD2|TRBJ2-3|TRBV5-4|.
CASSPSGGGLDTQYF
TGTGCCAGCAGCCCCTCGGGGGGGGGCCTGGATACGCAGTATTTT
>.|TRBJ2-3|TRBV1|.
CTSSQEHQADTQYF
TGCACCAGCAGCCAAGAACACCAAGCAGATACGCAGTATTTT
>TRBD1|TRBJ1-6|TRBV7-9|.
CASGTVSSYNSPLHF
TGTGCCAGCGGGACAGTTAGCTCCTATAATTCACCCCTCCACTTT
>TRBD2|TRBJ2-7|TRBV10-1|.
CASSEYFSGSYEQYF
TGCGCCAGCAGTGAGTATTTTAGCGGGAGCTACGAGCAGTACTTC
>TRBD1|TRBJ1-4|TRBV18|.
CASSPQQGLDEKLFF
TGTGCCAGCTCACCCCAACAGGGGTTGGATGAAAAACTGTTTTTT
>.|TRBJ1-5|TRBV9|.
CASSTGFNQPQHF
TGTGCCAGCAGCACGGGTTTCAATCAGCCCCAGCATTTT
>TRBD2|TRBJ2-1|TRBV11-2|.
CASSLGLAGLHEQFF
TGTGCCAGCAGCTTAGGACTAGCGGGACTGCATGAGCAGTTCTTC
>.|TRBJ2-1|TRBV5-1|.
CASSLGTGWAQFF
TGCGCCAGCAGCTTGGGTACGGGGTGGGCGCAGTTCTTC
>.|TRBJ2-2|TRBV4-2|.
CASSYGENTGELFF
TGTGCCAGCAGCTACGGAGAGAACACTGGGGAGCTGTTTTTT
>.|TRBJ2-5|TRBV29-1|once
CSVEYLPGPGGETQYF
TGCAGCGTTGAATACCTCCCCGGGCCCGGCGGGGAGACCCAGTACTTC
>TRBD1|TRBJ2-7|TRBV7-2|.
CASSFMGQGLYEQYF
TGTGCCAGCAGCTTTATGGGACAGGGGCTGTACGAGCAGTACTTC
>TRBD2|TRBJ2-3|TRBV28|.
CASSEREVQTDTQYF
TGTGCCAGCAGCGAGCGGGAGGTCCAAACAGATACGCAGTATTTT
>.|TRBJ1-1|TRBV28|.
CASSLRGFGNTEAFF
TGTGCCAGCAGTCTCAGAGGCTTTGGGAACACTGAAGCTTTCTTT
>TRBD1|TRBJ1-6|TRBV5-1|.
CASSFGSMGQGSSPLHF
TGCGCCAGCAGCTTCGGGTCGATGGGACAGGGATCTTCACCCCTCCACTTT
>TRBD1|TRBJ1-2|TRBV5-1|.
CASSVTGGANGYTF
TGCGCCAGCAGCGTTACAGGGGGCGCCAATGGCTACACCTTC
>.|TRBJ1-1|TRBV4-1|.
CASSQPGPYTEAFF
TGCGCCAGCAGCCAACCAGGGCCCTACACTGAAGCTTTCTTT
>.|TRBJ2-1|TRBV27|.
CASRGMGNEQFF
TGTGCCAGCAGGGGCATGGGCAATGAGCAGTTCTTC
>TRBD1|TRBJ2-7|TRBV28|.
CASSLGQGAWYF
TGTGCCAGCAGTTTAGGGCAGGGGGCCTGGTACTTC
>TRBD1|TRBJ2-7|TRBV28|.
CASTERVWDREIYEQYF
TGTGCCAGCACCGAACGGGTCTGGGACAGGGAAATATACGAGCAGTACTTC
>TRBD1|TRBJ1-6|TRBV27|.
CASGFDRGRLALHF
TGTGCCAGCGGCTTTGACAGGGGTCGTTTGGCCCTCCACTTT
>.|TRBJ1-4|TRBV5-1|.
CASSPKQGSATNEKLFF
TGCGCCAGCAGCCCAAAACAGGGATCTGCAACTAATGAAAAACTGTTTTTT
>.|TRBJ1-1|TRBV4-3|.
CASSQDWTGTEAFF
TGCGCCAGCAGCCAAGACTGGACTGGGACTGAAGCTTTCTTT
>TRBD2|TRBJ2-5|TRBV6-6|.
CASSSRGVWETQYF
TGTGCCAGCAGTTCCCGGGGGGTATGGGAGACCCAGTACTTC
>TRBD1|TRBJ2-7|TRBV6-5|.
CASSSLTGALSEQYF
TGTGCCAGCAGTTCCTTGACAGGGGCCCTCTCGGAGCAGTACTTC
>.|TRBJ2-7|TRBV28|.
CASSLGPSADSHYEQYF
TGTGCCAGCAGTCTAGGACCATCGGCGGACTCCCACTACGAGCAGTACTTC
>TRBD1|TRBJ1-4|TRBV18|.
CASSPLKQGDKLFF
TGTGCCAGCTCACCCTTAAAACAGGGGGATAAACTGTTTTTT
>.|TRBJ1-2|TRBV5-1|.
CASSLDSNYGYTF
TGCGCCAGCAGCTTGGACAGTAACTATGGCTACACCTTC
>.|TRBJ2-5|TRBV4-2|.
CASSQDDSVSYGQYF
TGTGCCAGCAGCCAAGATGACAGTGTATCCTACGGGCAGTACTTC